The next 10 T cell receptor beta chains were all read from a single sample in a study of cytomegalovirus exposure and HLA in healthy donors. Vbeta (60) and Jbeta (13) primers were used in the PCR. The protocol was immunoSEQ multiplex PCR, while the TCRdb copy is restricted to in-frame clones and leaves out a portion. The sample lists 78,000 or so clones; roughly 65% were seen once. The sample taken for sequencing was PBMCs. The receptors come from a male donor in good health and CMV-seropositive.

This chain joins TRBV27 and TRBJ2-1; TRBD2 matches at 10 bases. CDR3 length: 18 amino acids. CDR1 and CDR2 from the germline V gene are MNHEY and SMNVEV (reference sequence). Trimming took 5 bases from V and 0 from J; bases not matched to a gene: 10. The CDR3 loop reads CASSPVAGGLSSYNEQFF. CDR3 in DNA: TGTGCCAGCAGTCCCGTAGCGGGAGGCCTGAGCTCCTACAATGAGCAGTTCTTC.

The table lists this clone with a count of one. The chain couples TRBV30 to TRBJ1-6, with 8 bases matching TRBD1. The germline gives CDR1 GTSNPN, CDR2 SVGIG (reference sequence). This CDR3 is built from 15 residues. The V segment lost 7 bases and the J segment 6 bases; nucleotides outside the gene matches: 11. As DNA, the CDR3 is TGTGCCTCGACGGACAGGGATCAACGTAATTCACCCCTCCACTTT. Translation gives CASTDRDQRNSPLHF.

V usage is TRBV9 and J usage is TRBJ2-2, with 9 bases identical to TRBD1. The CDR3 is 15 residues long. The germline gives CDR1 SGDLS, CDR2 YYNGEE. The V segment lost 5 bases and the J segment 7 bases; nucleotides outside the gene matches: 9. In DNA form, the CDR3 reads TGTGCCAGCAGTACCCACAGGGGGCAAGGCGGGGAGCTGTTTTTT. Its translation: CASSTHRGQGGELFF.

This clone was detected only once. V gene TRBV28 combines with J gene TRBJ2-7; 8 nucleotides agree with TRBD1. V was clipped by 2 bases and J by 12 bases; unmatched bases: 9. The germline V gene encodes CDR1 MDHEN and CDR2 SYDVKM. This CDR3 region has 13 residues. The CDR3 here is CASSLQGAHLWYF. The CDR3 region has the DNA TGTGCCAGCAGTTTACAGGGGGCTCACCTATGGTACTTC. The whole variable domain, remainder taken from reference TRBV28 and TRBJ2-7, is DVKVTQSSRYLVKRTGEKVFLECVQDMDHENMFWYRQDPGLGLRLIYFSYDVKMKEKGDIPEGYSVSREKKERFSLILESASTNQTSMYLCASSLQGAHLWYFGPGTRLTVT.

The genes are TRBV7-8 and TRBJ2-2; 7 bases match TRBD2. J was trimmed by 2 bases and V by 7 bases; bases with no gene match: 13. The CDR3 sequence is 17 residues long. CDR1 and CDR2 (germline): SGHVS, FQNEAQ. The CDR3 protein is CASTAREGSLNTGELFF. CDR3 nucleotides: TGTGCCAGCACCGCGAGGGAGGGATCACTTAACACCGGGGAGCTGTTTTTT.

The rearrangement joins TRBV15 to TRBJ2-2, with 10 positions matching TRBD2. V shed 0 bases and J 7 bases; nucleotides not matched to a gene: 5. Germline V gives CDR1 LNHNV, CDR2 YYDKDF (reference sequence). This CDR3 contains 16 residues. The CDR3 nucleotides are TGTGCCACCAGCAGAGATCTAGCGGGAGCTCTCGGGGAGCTGTTTTTT. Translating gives CATSRDLAGALGELFF.

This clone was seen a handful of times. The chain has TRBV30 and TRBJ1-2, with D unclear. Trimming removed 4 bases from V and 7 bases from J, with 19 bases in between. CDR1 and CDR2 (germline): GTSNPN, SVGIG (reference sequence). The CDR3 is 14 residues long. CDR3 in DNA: TGTGCCTGGATTCTCCCATCCCGGAGCGGTGGCTACACCTTC. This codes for CAWILPSRSGGYTF.

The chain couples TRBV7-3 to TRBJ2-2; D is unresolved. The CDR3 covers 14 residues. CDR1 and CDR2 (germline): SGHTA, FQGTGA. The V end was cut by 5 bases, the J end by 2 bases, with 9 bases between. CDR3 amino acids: CASSPTTNTGELFF. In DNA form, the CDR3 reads TGTGCCAGCAGCCCGACGACAAACACCGGGGAGCTGTTTTTT.

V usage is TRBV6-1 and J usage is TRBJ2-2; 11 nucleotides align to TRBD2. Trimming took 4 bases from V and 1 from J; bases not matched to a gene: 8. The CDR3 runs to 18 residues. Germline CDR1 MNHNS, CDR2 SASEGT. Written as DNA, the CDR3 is TGTGCCAGCAGTGCTGCGATAGCGGGGGGGCGGAACACCGGGGAGCTGTTTTTT. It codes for CASSAAIAGGRNTGELFF.

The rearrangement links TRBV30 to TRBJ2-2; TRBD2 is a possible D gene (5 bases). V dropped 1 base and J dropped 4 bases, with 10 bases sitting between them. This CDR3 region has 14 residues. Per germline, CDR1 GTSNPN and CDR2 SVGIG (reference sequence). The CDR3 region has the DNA TGTGCCTGGAGTGGGATAGCGTCCACCGGGGAGCTGTTTTTT. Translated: CAWSGIASTGELFF.